This T cell receptor (beta chain) is from a study of blood T cells in healthy people across ages. Trimming removed 1 base at V and 6 bases at J, with 10 bases between. This CDR3 contains 13 residues. The sample providers were healthy Caucasian people from Russia, aged roughly 6 to 90. Peripheral blood, ten milliliters per donor, was collected. At least ten counts were recorded for this clonotype. A second PCR of roughly 6 to 12 cycles used a sample-barcoded 5' primer and a J-beta primer mix. Each CDR3 protein gets one entry after TCRdb re-called the 5' RACE reads with MiXCR. Altogether about 510,000 distinct CDR3 sequences are present, about 27% being singletons, with the ten largest covering approximately 3.5%. These same data were also listed under a study on T cells of mothers and their children. That work adds: cDNA synthesis used all extracted RNA, roughly 1.6 ug per 15 ul.

The source material was blood. The TCR was taken from a boy between 2 and 10 years old in good health. This rearrangement joins TRBV12-3 or TRBV12-4 to TRBJ2-7; possible D gene TRBD1, 5 bases. This chain's CDR3 is CASSLGGRGEQYF. CDR3 bases: TGTGCCAGCAGTTTAGGAGGTAGGGGCGAGCAGTACTTC.